This T cell receptor (beta chain) was observed in a study of T cells in Graves' hyperthyroidism and ophthalmopathy. This clonotype was seen more than once but under ten times. The CDR3 regions of TCR beta were amplified from RNA transcripts. The HTBI primer set was used in a first-round RT-PCR of the TCR CDR3. TCRdb ran MiXCR on the multiplex PCR reads and lists one entry per CDR3 protein. The top ten clones hold around 30% of a sample with 600,000 to 800,000 distinct CDR3 sequences, 35% of them seen once. V was cut by 2 bases and J by 1 base, with 8 bases left in between. The length of the CDR3 is 15 residues. Germline V CDR1 and CDR2: LNHDA, SQIVND (reference sequence).

The chain recombines TRBV19 with TRBJ2-2; no reliable D call. Input material: blood. This receptor was obtained from a woman between 40 and 50 years old with Graves' hyperthyroidism. CDR3 residues: CASSILAGNTGELFF. The CDR3, as DNA: TGTGCCAGTAGTATACTGGCAGGGAACACCGGGGAGCTGTTTTTT.